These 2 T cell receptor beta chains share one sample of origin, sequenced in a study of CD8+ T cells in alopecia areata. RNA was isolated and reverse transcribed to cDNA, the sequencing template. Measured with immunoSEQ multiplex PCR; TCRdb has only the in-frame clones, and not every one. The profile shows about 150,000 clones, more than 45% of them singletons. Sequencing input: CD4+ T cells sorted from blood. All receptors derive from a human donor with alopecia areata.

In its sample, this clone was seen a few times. CDR3 in amino acids: CASKKREPPFYNEQFF. The CDR3 bases are TGTGCCAGCAAAAAAAGGGAACCACCCTTCTACAATGAGCAGTTCTTC. The genes are TRBV28 and TRBJ2-1, with D hard to call. There are 16 residues in the CDR3. The V and J ends lost 7 bases and 3 bases respectively, with 19 bases between them. Germline CDR1 reads MDHEN; CDR2 reads SYDVKM.

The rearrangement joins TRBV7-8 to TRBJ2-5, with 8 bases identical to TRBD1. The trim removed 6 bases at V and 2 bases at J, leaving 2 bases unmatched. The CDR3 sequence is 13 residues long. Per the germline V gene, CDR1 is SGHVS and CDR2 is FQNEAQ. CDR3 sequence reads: CASSRDRQETQYF. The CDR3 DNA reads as TGTGCCAGCAGTCGGGACAGGCAAGAGACCCAGTACTTC.